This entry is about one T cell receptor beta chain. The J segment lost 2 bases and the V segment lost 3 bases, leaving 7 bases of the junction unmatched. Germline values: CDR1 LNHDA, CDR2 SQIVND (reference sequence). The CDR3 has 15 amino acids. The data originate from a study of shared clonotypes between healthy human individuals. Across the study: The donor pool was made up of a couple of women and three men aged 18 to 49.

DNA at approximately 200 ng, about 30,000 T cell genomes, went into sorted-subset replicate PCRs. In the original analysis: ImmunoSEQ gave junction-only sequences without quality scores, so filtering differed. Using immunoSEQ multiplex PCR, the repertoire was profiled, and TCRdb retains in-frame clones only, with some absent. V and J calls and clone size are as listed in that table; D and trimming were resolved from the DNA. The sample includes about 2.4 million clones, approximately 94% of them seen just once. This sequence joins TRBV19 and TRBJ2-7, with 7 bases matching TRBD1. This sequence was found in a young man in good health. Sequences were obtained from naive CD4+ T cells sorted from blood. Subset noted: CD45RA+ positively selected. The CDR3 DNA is TGTGCCAGTAGTATTGTGAGTCAGGGGGCCTACGAGCAGTACTTC. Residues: CASSIVSQGAYEQYF.